The clone carrying this T cell receptor (beta chain) was seen only a few times. The antigen remains unidentified. TCRdb reanalysed the reads using MiXCR and keeps one entry per CDR3 protein. The sample yields some 71,000 distinct CDR3 sequences, roughly 28% seen once. This sample was taken from a study of T cell repertoires in cytomegalovirus infection. Across the whole study: Recently identified HLA-C-restricted and well-studied HLA-B-restricted CMV epitopes were used.

Trimming took off 7 bases at V and 5 bases at J, with 14 bases between the two ends. The CDR3 spans 13 residues. The sample in question was CD8+ T cells from cultured PBMCs, obtained from culture after CMV antigen stimulation. The receptor comes from a human donor in good health (CMV status not recorded). Some clones in this sample may be carry-over from other donors' samples. V usage is TRBV12-3 or TRBV12-4 and J usage is TRBJ1-1; a weak D match, TRBD1 (5 bases). CDR3 in amino acids: CASKLGRATEAFF. The CDR3 DNA is TGTGCCAGCAAATTGGGACGGGCAACTGAAGCTTTCTTT.